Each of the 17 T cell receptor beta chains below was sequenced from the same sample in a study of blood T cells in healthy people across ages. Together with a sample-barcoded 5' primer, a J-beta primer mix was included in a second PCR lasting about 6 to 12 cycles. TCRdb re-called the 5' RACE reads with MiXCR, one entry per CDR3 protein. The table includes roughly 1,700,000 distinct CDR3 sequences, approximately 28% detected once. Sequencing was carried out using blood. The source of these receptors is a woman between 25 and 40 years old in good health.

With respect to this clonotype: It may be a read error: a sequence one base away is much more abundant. The CDR3: CSARDSRGSSYEQYF. As DNA, the CDR3 is TGCAGTGCTAGAGATTCAAGGGGGAGCTCCTACGAGCAGTACTTC. The chain combines TRBV20-1 with TRBJ2-7; D is possibly TRBD1 (6 bases). Germline assignment: CDR1 DFQATT and CDR2 SNEGSKA (reference sequence). V was trimmed by 0 bases and J by 0 bases, leaving 12 bases between them. The CDR3 consists of 15 residues.

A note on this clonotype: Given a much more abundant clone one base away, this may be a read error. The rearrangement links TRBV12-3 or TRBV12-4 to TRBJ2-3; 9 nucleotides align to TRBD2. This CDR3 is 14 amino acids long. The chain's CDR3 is CATSTSGGTDAQYF. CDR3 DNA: TGTGCCACCTCGACTAGCGGTGGCACAGATGCGCAGTATTTT.

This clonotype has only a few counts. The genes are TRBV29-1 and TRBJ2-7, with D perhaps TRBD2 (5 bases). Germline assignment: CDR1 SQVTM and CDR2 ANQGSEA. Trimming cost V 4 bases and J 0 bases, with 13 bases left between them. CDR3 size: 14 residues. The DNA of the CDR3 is TGCAGCGTTGCGAGCGGATTATTCTCCTACGAGCAGTACTTC. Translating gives CSVASGLFSYEQYF.

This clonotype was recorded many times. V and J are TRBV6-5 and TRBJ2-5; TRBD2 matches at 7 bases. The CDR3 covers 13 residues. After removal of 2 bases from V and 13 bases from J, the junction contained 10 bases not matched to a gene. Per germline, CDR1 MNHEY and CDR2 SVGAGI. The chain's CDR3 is CASSYSGVETPYF. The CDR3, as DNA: TGTGCCAGCAGTTACAGCGGGGTAGAGACTCCGTACTTC.

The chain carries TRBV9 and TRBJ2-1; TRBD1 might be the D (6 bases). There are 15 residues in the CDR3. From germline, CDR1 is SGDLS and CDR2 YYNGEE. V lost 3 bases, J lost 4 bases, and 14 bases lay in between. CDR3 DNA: TGTGCCAGCAGCGCGGGACAACAGTTATACAATGAGCAGTTCTTC. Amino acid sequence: CASSAGQQLYNEQFF.

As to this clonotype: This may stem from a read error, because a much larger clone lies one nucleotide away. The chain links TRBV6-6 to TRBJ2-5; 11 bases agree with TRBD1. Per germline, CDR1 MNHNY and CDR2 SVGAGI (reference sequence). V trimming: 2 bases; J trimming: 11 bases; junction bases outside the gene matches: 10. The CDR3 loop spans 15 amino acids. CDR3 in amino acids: CASSYGTGGRSEQYF. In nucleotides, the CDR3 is TGTGCCAGCAGTTACGGGACAGGGGGGCGTAGTGAGCAGTACTTC.

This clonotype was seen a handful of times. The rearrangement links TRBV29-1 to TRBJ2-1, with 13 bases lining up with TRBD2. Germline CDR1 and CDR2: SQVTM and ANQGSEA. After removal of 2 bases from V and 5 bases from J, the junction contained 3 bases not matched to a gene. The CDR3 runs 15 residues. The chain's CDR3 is CSVETGLAGHNEQFF. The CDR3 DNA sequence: TGCAGCGTTGAAACGGGACTAGCGGGACACAATGAGCAGTTCTTC.

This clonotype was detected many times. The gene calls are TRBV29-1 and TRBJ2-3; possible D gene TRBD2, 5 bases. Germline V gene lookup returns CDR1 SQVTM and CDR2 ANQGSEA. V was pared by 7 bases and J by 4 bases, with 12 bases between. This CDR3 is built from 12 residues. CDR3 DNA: TGCAGCGATACGGGGTACGCAGATACGCAGTATTTT. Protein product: CSDTGYADTQYF.

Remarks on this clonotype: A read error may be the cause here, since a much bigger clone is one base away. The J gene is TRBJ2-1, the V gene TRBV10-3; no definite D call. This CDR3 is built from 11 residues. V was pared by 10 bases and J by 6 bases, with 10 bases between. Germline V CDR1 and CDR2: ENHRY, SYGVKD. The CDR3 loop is CATDFGNEQFF. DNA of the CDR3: TGTGCCACAGACTTTGGCAATGAGCAGTTCTTC.

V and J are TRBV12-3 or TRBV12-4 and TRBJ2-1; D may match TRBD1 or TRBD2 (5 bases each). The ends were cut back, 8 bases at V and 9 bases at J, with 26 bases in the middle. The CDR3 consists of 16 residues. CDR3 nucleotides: TGTGCCAGCCGCCCCTGGAGCGAGCGGTTAGGGGCTGAGCAGTTCTTC. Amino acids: CASRPWSERLGAEQFF.

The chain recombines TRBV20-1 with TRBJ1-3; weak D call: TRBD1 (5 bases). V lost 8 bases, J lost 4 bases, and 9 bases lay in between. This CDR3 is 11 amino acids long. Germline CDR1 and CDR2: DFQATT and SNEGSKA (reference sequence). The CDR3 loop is CSPGSGNTIYF. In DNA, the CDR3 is TGCAGTCCAGGGTCAGGAAACACCATATATTTT.

The CDR3 nucleotides are TGTGCCAGTAGTGCTCGGGACACCAACCAAGAGACCCAGTACTTC. Translating it yields CASSARDTNQETQYF. The chain employs TRBV19 and TRBJ2-5, with D possibly TRBD1 on 6 matching bases. The CDR3 is made up of 15 amino acids. V lost 5 bases, J lost 0 bases, and 13 bases lay in between. Germline CDR1 and CDR2: LNHDA and SQIVND (reference sequence).

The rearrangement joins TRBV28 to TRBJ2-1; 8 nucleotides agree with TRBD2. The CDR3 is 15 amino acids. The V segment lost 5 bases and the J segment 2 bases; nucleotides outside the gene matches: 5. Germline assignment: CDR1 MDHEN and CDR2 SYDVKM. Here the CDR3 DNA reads TGTGCCAGCAGTGCCGGGGGGGACACCTACAATGAGCAGTTCTTC. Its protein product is CASSAGGDTYNEQFF.

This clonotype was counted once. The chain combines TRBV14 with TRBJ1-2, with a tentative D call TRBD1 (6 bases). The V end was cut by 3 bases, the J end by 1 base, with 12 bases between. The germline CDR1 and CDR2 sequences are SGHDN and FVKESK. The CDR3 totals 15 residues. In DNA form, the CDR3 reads TGTGCCAGCAGCCAGGGGGGCCAGGGTAACTATGGCTACACCTTC. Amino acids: CASSQGGQGNYGYTF.

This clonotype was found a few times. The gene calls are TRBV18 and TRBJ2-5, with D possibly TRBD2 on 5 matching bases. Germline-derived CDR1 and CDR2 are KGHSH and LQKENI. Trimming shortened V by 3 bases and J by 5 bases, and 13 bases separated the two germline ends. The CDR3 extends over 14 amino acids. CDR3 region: CASSPIKGEETQYF. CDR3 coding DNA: TGTGCCAGCTCACCTATAAAGGGAGAGGAGACCCAGTACTTC.

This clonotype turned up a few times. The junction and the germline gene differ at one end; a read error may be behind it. Here the CDR3 reads CASSQGLAAAYGQYF. The CDR3, as DNA: TGCGCCAGCAGCCAAGGACTAGCGGCGGCCTACGGGCAGTACTTC. This chain links TRBV4-3 with TRBJ2-7; 9 bases map to TRBD2. Germline lookup yields CDR1 LGHNA and CDR2 YSLEER. The length of the CDR3 is 15 residues.

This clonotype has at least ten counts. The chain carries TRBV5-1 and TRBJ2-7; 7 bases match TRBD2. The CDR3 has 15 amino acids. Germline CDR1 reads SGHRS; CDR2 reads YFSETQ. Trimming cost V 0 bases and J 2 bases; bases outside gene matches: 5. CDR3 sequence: CASSLEPSGTYEQYF. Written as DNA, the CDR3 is TGCGCCAGCAGCTTGGAACCTAGCGGAACCTACGAGCAGTACTTC.